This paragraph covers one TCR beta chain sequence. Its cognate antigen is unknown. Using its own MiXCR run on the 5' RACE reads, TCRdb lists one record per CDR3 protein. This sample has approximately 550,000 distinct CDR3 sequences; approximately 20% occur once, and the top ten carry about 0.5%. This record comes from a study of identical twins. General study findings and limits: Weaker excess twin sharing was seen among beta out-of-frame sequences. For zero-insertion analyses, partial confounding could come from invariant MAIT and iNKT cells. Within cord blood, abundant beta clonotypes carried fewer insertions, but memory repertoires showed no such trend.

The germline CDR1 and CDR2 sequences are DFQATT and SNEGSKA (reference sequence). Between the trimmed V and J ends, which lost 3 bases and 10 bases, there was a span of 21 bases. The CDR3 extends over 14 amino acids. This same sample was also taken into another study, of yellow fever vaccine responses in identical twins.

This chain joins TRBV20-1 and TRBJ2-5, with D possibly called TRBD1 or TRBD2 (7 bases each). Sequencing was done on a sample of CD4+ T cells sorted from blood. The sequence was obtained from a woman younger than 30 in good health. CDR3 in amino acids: CSASSAGATGSQYF. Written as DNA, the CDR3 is TGCAGTGCTAGTAGTGCGGGGGCGACAGGGAGCCAGTACTTC.